This TCR beta chain was recovered during a study of cytomegalovirus exposure and HLA in healthy donors. Study as a whole: Out of 398 genotyped donors, about 81% belonged to the Caucasian-associated ancestry cluster.

Trimming took off 4 bases at V and 0 bases at J, with 10 bases between the two ends. Germline V gives CDR1 LNHDA, CDR2 SQIVND (reference sequence). The CDR3 runs to 16 residues. The PCR employed 60 Vbeta primers together with 13 Jbeta primers. TCRdb keeps only in-frame clones here, not all; method: immunoSEQ multiplex PCR. The table lists 120,000 to 150,000 clones, roughly four fifths of them singletons. The table lists this clone with a count of one. Its antigen is unidentified. Donors counted as nominally healthy when sampled, yet unrecorded immune exposures were likely. Study observations and caveats: Accurate prediction of most subjects' HLA-A and HLA-B alleles from TCR beta sequences was reported.

This chain joins TRBV19 and TRBJ2-6; no firm D call. This receptor was identified in a female donor in good health and CMV-seronegative. The sequenced material came from PBMCs. CDR3 residues: CASSTRQSSGANVLTF. CDR3 DNA sequence: TGTGCCAGTAGTACCCGACAAAGCTCTGGGGCCAACGTCCTGACTTTC.